Sequencing of this T cell receptor beta chain was carried out in a study of shared clonotypes between healthy human individuals. DNA at roughly 0.2 ug, tens of thousands of T cell genomes, went into sorted-subset replicate PCRs. Data came from immunoSEQ multiplex PCR; TCRdb stores just in-frame clones and leaves some out. The repertoire consists of approximately 1,000,000 clones, with about four fifths occurring once and the leading ten covering approximately 0.56%. The study drew all its donors from Caucasian adults living in Nashville, Tennessee. About this clone: Additional DNA sequences in this sample encode the identical CDR3.

Sequencing was done on a sample of memory CD4+ T cells from PBMCs. The sample's subset: CD45RA-negative fraction. This sequence was found in a man aged 18 to 29 in good health. Some clones in this sample may be carry-over from other donors' samples.

The CDR3 sequence: CASSSQGTTEAFF. CDR3 sequence (DNA): TGCGCCAGCAGCTCACAGGGAACCACTGAAGCTTTCTTT. This sequence joins TRBV5-1 and TRBJ1-1; tentative D call: TRBD1 (6 bases). Germline V gene data show CDR1 as SGHRS and CDR2 as YFSETQ. V was cut by 3 bases and J by 4 bases, with 10 bases left in between. The CDR3 extends over 13 amino acids.